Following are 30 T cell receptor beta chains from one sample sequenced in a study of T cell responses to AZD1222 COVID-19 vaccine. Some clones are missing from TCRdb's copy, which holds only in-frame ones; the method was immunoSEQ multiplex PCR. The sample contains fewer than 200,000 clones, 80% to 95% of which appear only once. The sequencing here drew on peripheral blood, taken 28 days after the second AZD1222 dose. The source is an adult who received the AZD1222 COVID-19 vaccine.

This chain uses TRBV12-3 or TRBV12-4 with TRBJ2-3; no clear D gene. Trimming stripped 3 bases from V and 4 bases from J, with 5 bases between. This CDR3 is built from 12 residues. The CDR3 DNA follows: TGTGCCAGCAGTTTTAAGGCAGATACGCAGTATTTT. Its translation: CASSFKADTQYF.

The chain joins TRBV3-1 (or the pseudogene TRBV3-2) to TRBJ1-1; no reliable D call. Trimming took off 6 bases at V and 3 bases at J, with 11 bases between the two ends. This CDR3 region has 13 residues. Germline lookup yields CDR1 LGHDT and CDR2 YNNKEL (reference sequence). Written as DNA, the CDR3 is TGTGCCAGCAGGGGCCAAACTTACACTGAAGCTTTCTTT. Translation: CASRGQTYTEAFF.

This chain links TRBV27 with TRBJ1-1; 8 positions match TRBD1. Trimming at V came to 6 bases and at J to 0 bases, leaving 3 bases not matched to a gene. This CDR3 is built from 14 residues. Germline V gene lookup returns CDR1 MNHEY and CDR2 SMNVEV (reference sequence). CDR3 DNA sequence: TGTGCCAGCAGGCAGGGGGCCCTGAACACTGAAGCTTTCTTT. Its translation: CASRQGALNTEAFF.

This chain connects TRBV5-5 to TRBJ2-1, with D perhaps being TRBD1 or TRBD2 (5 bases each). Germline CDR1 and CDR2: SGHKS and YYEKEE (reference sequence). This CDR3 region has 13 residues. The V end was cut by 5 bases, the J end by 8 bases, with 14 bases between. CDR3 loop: CASSRGATDEQFF. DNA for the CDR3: TGTGCCAGCAGTAGAGGGGCCACTGATGAGCAGTTCTTC.

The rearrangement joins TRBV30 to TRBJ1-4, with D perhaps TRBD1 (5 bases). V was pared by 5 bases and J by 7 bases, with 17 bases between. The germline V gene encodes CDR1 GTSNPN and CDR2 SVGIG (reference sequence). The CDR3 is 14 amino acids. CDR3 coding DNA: TGTGCCTGGGACCTCGAGGGACGCGCTGAAAAACTGTTTTTT. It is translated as CAWDLEGRAEKLFF.

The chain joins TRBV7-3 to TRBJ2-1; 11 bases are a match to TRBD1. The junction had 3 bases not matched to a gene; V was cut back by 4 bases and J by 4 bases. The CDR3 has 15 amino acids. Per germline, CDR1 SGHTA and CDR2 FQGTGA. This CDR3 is CASSSGQGVYNEQFF. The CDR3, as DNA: TGTGCCAGCAGCTCGGGACAGGGGGTTTACAATGAGCAGTTCTTC.

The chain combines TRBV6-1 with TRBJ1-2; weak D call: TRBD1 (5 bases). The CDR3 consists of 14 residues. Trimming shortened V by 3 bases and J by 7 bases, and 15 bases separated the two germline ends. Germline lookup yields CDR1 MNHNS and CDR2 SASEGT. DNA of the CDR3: TGTGCCAGCAGTGAGGACACGTGGGTAGGTGGCTACACCTTC. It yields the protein CASSEDTWVGGYTF.

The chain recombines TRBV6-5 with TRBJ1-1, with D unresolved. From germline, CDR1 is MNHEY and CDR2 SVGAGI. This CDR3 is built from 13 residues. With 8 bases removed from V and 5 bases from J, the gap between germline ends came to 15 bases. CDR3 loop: CASRLLSGTEAFF. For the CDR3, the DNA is TGTGCCAGCCGCCTTTTGTCGGGAACTGAAGCTTTCTTT.

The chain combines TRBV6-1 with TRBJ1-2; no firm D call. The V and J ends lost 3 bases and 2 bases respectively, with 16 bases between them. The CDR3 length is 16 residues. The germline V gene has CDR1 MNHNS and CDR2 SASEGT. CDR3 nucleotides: TGTGCCAGCAGTGATACGAACAAGGTCGTCAACTATGGCTACACCTTC. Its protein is CASSDTNKVVNYGYTF.

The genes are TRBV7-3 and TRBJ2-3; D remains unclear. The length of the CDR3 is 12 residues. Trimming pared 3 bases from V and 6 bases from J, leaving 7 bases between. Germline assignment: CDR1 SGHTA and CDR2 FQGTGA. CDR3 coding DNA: TGTGCCAGCAGCTTGTACGGGGATACGCAGTATTTT. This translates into CASSLYGDTQYF. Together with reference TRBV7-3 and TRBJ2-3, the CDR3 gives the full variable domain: GAGVSQTPSNKVTEKGKYVELRCDPISGHTALYWYRQSLGQGPEFLIYFQGTGAADDSGLPNDRFFAVRPEGSVSTLKIQRTERGDSAVYLCASSLYGDTQYFGPGTRLTVL.

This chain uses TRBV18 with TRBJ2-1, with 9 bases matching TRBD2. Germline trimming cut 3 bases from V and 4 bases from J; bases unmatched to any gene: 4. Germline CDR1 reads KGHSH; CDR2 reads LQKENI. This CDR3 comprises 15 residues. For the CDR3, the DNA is TGTGCCAGCTCACCTAGGACTAGCGAATACAATGAGCAGTTCTTC. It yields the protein CASSPRTSEYNEQFF. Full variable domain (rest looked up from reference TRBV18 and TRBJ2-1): NAGVMQNPRHLVRRRGQEARLRCSPMKGHSHVYWYRQLPEEGLKFMVYLQKENIIDESGMPKERFSAEFPKEGPSILRIQQVVRGDSAAYFCASSPRTSEYNEQFFGPGTRLTVL.

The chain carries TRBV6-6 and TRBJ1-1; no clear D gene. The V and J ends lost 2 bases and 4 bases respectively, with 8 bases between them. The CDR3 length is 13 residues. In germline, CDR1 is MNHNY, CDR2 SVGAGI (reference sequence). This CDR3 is CASSYPMATEAFF. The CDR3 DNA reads TGTGCCAGCAGTTACCCCATGGCCACTGAAGCTTTCTTT.

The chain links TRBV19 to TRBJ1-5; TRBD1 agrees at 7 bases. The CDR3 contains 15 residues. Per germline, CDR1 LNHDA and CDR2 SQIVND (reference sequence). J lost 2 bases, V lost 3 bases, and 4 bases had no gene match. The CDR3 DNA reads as TGTGCCAGTAGTATGGGAACAGGGGGCAATCAGCCCCAGCATTTT. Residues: CASSMGTGGNQPQHF.

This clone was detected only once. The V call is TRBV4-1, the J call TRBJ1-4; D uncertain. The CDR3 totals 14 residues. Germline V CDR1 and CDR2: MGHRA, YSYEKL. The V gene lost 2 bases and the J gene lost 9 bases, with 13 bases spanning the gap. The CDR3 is CASSQPRESQKLFF. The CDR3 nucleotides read TGCGCCAGCAGCCAACCCCGGGAAAGTCAAAAACTGTTTTTT.

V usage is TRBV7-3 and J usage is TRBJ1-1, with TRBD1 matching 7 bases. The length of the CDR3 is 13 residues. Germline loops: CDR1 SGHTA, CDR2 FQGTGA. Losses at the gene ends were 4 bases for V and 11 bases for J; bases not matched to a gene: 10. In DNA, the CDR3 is TGTGCCAGCAGCTCCTACCAGGGGGTCCCGGCTTTCTTT. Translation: CASSSYQGVPAFF.

CDR3 residues: CASSLEGRMNTEAFF. CDR3 bases: TGTGCCAGCAGCTTGGAGGGACGGATGAACACTGAAGCTTTCTTT. The genes are TRBV5-5 and TRBJ1-1, with a possible D match to TRBD1 (5 bases). V lost 0 bases, J lost 0 bases, and 9 bases lay in between. This CDR3 has 15 residues. The V gene's germline CDR1 is SGHKS and CDR2 YYEKEE (reference sequence). The variable domain in full, completed from reference TRBV5-5 and TRBJ1-1, reads DAGVTQSPTHLIKTRGQQVTLRCSPISGHKSVSWYQQVLGQGPQFIFQYYEKEERGRGNFPDRFSARQFPNYSSELNVNALLLGDSALYLCASSLEGRMNTEAFFGQGTRLTVV.

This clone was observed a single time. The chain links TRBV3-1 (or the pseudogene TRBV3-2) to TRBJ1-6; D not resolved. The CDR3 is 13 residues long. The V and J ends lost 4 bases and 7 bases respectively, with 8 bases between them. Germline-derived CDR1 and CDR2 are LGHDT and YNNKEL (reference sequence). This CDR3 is CASSPAGNSPLHF. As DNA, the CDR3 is TGTGCCAGCAGCCCGGCGGGGAATTCACCCCTCCACTTT.

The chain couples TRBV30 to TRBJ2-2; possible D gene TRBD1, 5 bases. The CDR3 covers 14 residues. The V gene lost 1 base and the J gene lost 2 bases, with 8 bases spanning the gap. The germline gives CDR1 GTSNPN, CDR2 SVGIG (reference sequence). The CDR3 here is CAWSDDRNTGELFF. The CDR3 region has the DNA TGTGCCTGGAGTGACGACAGAAACACCGGGGAGCTGTTTTTT.

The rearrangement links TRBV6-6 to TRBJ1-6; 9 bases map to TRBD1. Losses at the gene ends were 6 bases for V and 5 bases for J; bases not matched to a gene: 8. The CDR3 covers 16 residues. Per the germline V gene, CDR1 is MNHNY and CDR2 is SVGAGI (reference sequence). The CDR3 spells CASRPRDRVHNSPLHF. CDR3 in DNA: TGTGCCAGCAGGCCCCGGGACAGGGTCCATAATTCACCCCTCCACTTT.

This CDR3 is CASSLGGANYGYTF. In nucleotides, the CDR3 is TGTGCCAGCAGCTTAGGGGGAGCCAACTATGGCTACACCTTC. The chain recombines TRBV7-9 with TRBJ1-2; D is unclear. Germline V lookup: CDR1 SEHNR, CDR2 FQNEAQ (reference sequence). The ends were cut back, 1 base at V and 2 bases at J, with 8 bases in the middle. This CDR3 is 14 amino acids long.

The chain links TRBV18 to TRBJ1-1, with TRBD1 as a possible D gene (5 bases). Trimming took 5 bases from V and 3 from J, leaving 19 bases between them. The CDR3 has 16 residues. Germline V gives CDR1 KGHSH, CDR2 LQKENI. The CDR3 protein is CASSLLRVGSDTEAFF. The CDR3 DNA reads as TGTGCCAGCTCATTACTCAGGGTGGGGTCCGACACTGAAGCTTTCTTT.

The CDR3 sequence: CASRLGGTDYNEQFF. CDR3 nucleotide sequence: TGTGCCAGCAGACTTGGGGGGACAGATTACAATGAGCAGTTCTTC. The rearrangement joins TRBV6-5 to TRBJ2-1, with D possibly matching TRBD1 (7 bases). Germline V CDR1 and CDR2: MNHEY, SVGAGI. Between the trimmed V and J ends, which lost 6 bases and 4 bases, there was a span of 16 bases. The CDR3 sequence is 15 residues long.

The DNA for the CDR3 is TGTGCCAGCAGCTTATCCGGGAGGCTAGCGGGGACACACAATGAGCAGTTCTTC. Its translation: CASSLSGRLAGTHNEQFF. The genes are TRBV7-2 and TRBJ2-1; 9 nucleotides match TRBD2. The length of the CDR3 is 18 residues. The germline gives CDR1 SGHTA, CDR2 FQGNSA. Trimming cost V 2 bases and J 5 bases; bases outside gene matches: 13.

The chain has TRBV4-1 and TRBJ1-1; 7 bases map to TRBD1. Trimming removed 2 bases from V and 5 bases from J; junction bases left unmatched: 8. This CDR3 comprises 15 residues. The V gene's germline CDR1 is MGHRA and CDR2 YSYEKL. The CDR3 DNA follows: TGCGCCAGCAGCCAACCTGACAGGGCTCATACTGAAGCTTTCTTT. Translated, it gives CASSQPDRAHTEAFF.

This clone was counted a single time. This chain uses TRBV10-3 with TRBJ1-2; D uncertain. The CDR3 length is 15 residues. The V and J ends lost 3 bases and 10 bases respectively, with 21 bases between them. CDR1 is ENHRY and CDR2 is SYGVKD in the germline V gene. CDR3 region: CAISDLGQVGTTYTF. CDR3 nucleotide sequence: TGTGCCATCAGTGATTTAGGCCAGGTTGGCACTACCTACACCTTC.

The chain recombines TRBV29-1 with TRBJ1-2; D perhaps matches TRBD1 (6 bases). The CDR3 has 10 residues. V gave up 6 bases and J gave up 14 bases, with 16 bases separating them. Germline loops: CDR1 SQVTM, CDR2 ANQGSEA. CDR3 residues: CSVASGEWTF. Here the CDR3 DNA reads TGCAGCGTAGCATCAGGGGAGTGGACCTTC.

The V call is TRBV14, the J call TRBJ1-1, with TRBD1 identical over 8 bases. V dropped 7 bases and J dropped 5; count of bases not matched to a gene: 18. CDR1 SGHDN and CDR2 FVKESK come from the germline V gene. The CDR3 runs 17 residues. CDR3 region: CASIPKRGRGLYTEAFF. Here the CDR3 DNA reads TGTGCCAGCATCCCCAAGAGGGGCAGGGGGCTTTATACTGAAGCTTTCTTT.

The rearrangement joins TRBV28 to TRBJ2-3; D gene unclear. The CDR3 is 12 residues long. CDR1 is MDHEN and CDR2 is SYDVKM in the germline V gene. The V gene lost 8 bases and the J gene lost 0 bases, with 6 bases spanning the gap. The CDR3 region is CASGDSTDTQYF. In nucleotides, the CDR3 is TGTGCCAGCGGGGATAGCACAGATACGCAGTATTTT.

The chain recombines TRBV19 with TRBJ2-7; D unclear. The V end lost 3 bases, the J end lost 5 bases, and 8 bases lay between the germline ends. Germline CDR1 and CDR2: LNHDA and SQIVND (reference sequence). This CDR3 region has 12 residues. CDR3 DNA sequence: TGTGCCAGTAGTATGAACAGCGACGAGCAGTACTTC. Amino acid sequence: CASSMNSDEQYF.

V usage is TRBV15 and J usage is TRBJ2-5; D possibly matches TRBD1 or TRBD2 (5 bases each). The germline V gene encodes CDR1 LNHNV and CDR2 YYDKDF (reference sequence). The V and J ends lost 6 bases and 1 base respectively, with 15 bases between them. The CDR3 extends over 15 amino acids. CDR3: CATSFLQEVQETQYF. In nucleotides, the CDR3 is TGTGCCACCAGTTTCCTACAGGAGGTCCAAGAGACCCAGTACTTC.